The T cell receptor beta chain under discussion was sequenced for a study of monozygotic twins with cystic fibrosis. Regarding the study as a whole: V usage most resembled the co-twin in 13 of 16 pairs. No link emerged between shared CDR3 counts and age, concordance or severity.

TCRdb's table, derived via immunoSEQ multiplex PCR, lists solely in-frame clones and lacks some. The table shows approximately 27,000 clones, with about nine tenths occurring only once. A word on this clone: Its target is unknown.

The CDR3 is 15 residues long. The germline gives CDR1 SGDLS, CDR2 YYNGEE. V was clipped by 4 bases and J by 0 bases, with 13 bases between them. The chain recombines TRBV9 with TRBJ1-2, with D unresolved. This clonotype was sampled from a girl aged 2 to 9 with cystic fibrosis. The sample comprised blood. The CDR3 loop is CASSPRLSANYGYTF. In DNA, the CDR3 is TGTGCCAGCAGCCCGCGACTGTCCGCTAACTATGGCTACACCTTC.